Presented here are 27 T cell receptor beta chains from one specimen sequenced in a study of cytomegalovirus exposure and HLA in healthy donors. In the PCR, 60 Vbeta and 13 Jbeta primers were used. Using immunoSEQ multiplex PCR, the repertoire was profiled, and TCRdb retains in-frame clones only, with some absent. This sample has about 200,000 clones, with about 82% found just once. The sequenced sample consisted of PBMCs. Source of these receptors: a woman aged 45-65 years in good health and CMV-seronegative.

The chain employs TRBV7-9 and TRBJ2-5; 11 bases align to TRBD2. The tail of the sequence fits TRBJ2-7 better, so the J call may be wrong. The CDR3 is 19 amino acids. The V gene's germline CDR1 is SEHNR and CDR2 FQNEAQ (reference sequence). CDR3: CASSLGIAGGPLLFYEQYF. The CDR3 DNA sequence: TGTGCCAGCAGCTTAGGGATAGCGGGAGGGCCGCTCCTATTCTACGAGCAGTACTTC.

This clone was picked up one time. The rearrangement uses TRBV28 and TRBJ1-1, with D perhaps matching TRBD1 (6 bases). From germline, CDR1 is MDHEN and CDR2 SYDVKM. This CDR3 has 16 amino acids. The germline V and J ends were trimmed by 6 bases and 3 bases, with 20 bases remaining between them. The CDR3 spells CASRKGRGGKDTEAFF. The DNA for the CDR3 is TGTGCCAGCAGGAAGGGCAGGGGAGGGAAGGACACTGAAGCTTTCTTT.

The chain couples TRBV21-1 to TRBJ2-7; whether TRBD2, the table's D call, matches the DNA was not checked. TRBV21-1 is a recognized pseudogene. The CDR3 loop spans 15 amino acids. Here the CDR3 reads CASSKSKAELDEQYF. In DNA form, the CDR3 reads TGTGCCAGCAGCAAGAGTAAGGCGGAGCTCGACGAGCAGTACTTC.

The V call is TRBV4-3, the J call TRBJ2-1; perhaps TRBD2 as D (6 bases). The CDR3 is 17 amino acids. Germline V gives CDR1 LGHNA, CDR2 YSLEER. With 0 bases removed from V and 4 bases from J, the gap between germline ends came to 16 bases. The CDR3 coding sequence is TGCGCCAGCAGCCAAGATCGGGGAGGCTTCCCTTACAATGAGCAGTTCTTC. This codes for CASSQDRGGFPYNEQFF.

CDR3 sequence: CASSYVGSGSTDTQYF. DNA for the CDR3: TGTGCCAGCAGTTACGTCGGTAGCGGGAGCACAGATACGCAGTATTTT. The chain links TRBV6-5 to TRBJ2-3; 7 bases agree with TRBD2. The V gene's germline CDR1 is MNHEY and CDR2 SVGAGI. V lost 2 bases to trimming and J lost 0 bases; unmatched junction nucleotides: 5. This CDR3 is 16 amino acids long.

The rearrangement uses TRBV19 and TRBJ1-1, with no clear D. The CDR3 length is 12 residues. V lost 8 bases to trimming and J lost 2 bases, with 9 bases between them. Per the germline V gene, CDR1 is LNHDA and CDR2 is SQIVND (reference sequence). In DNA form, the CDR3 reads TGTGCCAGTCAAGGACTAAACACTGAAGCTTTCTTT. Translation gives CASQGLNTEAFF. Full variable domain (rest looked up from reference TRBV19 and TRBJ1-1): DGGITQSPKYLFRKEGQNVTLSCEQNLNHDAMYWYRQDPGQGLRLIYYSQIVNDFQKGDIAEGYSVSREKKESFPLTVTSAQKNPTAFYLCASQGLNTEAFFGQGTRLTVV.

The chain carries TRBV27 and TRBJ1-5, with TRBD1 identical over 10 bases. The CDR3 spans 14 residues. The trim removed 3 bases at V and 7 bases at J, leaving 3 bases unmatched. The V gene's germline CDR1 is MNHEY and CDR2 SMNVEV (reference sequence). Here the CDR3 DNA reads TGTGCCAGCAGTTTCGGACAGGGGGAACAGCCCCAGCATTTT. Encoded protein: CASSFGQGEQPQHF.

The J gene is TRBJ2-3, the V gene TRBV7-2, with a weak D call TRBD2 (5 bases). The germline V gene encodes CDR1 SGHTA and CDR2 FQGNSA. This CDR3 is 14 amino acids long. Between the trimmed V and J ends, which lost 2 bases and 3 bases, there was a span of 9 bases. The CDR3 region is CASSLSSGTDTQYF. The CDR3 nucleotides read TGTGCCAGCAGCTTATCCAGCGGTACAGATACGCAGTATTTT. The variable domain in full, completed from reference TRBV7-2 and TRBJ2-3, reads GAGVSQSPSNKVTEKGKDVELRCDPISGHTALYWYRQSLGQGLEFLIYFQGNSAPDKSGLPSDRFSAERTGGSVSTLTIQRTQQEDSAVYLCASSLSSGTDTQYFGPGTRLTVL.

This rearrangement joins TRBV4-3 to TRBJ1-3; D is undetermined. The tail of the sequence fits TRBJ2-2 better, so the J call may be wrong. CDR1 is LGHNA, CDR2 YSLEER, per germline. The CDR3 loop spans 14 amino acids. In DNA form, the CDR3 reads TGCGCCAGCAGCCGGAGTGGAAGGTCCGGGGAGCTGTTTTTT. Protein sequence: CASSRSGRSGELFF.

In its sample, this clone was seen once. The gene calls are TRBV7-6 and TRBJ2-3; no reliable D call. CDR1 SGHVS and CDR2 FNYEAQ come from the germline V gene. This CDR3 is built from 17 residues. The V end was cut by 0 bases, the J end by 0 bases, with 13 bases between. In nucleotides, the CDR3 is TGTGCCAGCAGCTTAGCGCGGTCGAAGATTAGCACAGATACGCAGTATTTT. It yields the protein CASSLARSKISTDTQYF. Based on the CDR3 plus reference TRBV7-6 and TRBJ2-3, the full variable domain is GAGVSQSPRYKVTKRGQDVALRCDPISGHVSLYWYRQALGQGPEFLTYFNYEAQQDKSGLPNDRFSAERPEGSISTLTIQRTEQRDSAMYRCASSLARSKISTDTQYFGPGTRLTVL.

The chain couples TRBV27 to TRBJ2-2, with 7 positions matching TRBD1. Germline CDR1 reads MNHEY; CDR2 reads SMNVEV (reference sequence). The CDR3 is made up of 13 amino acids. The trim removed 8 bases at V and 7 bases at J, leaving 7 bases unmatched. Written as DNA, the CDR3 is TGTGCCAGCGTAGGGGGCGGCGGCGGGGAGCTGTTTTTT. This gives the protein CASVGGGGGELFF.

This chain links TRBV30 with TRBJ1-2, with D perhaps matching TRBD1 (5 bases). V dropped 0 bases and J dropped 10 bases, with 9 bases sitting between them. CDR1 and CDR2 (germline): GTSNPN, SVGIG (reference sequence). The CDR3 has 11 amino acids. CDR3 coding DNA: TGTGCCTGGAGTGTTCAGGGTGACTACACCTTC. It yields the protein CAWSVQGDYTF.

V usage is TRBV15 and J usage is TRBJ2-7; TRBD2 matches 7 bases. Germline V gives CDR1 LNHNV, CDR2 YYDKDF (reference sequence). J gave up 6 bases and V 6 bases, and 11 bases lay outside the gene matches. This CDR3 contains 14 residues. CDR3 loop: CATSRTRETGEQYF. The DNA for the CDR3 is TGTGCCACCAGTCGAACGCGGGAGACGGGCGAGCAGTACTTC.

The chain employs TRBV5-1 and TRBJ2-5, with 7 bases that match TRBD1. Germline V gives CDR1 SGHRS, CDR2 YFSETQ. J lost 2 bases, V lost 1 base, and 2 bases had no gene match. The CDR3 runs to 14 residues. This chain's CDR3 is CASSLMTGQETQYF. As DNA, the CDR3 is TGCGCCAGCAGCTTGATGACAGGGCAAGAGACCCAGTACTTC.

The chain employs TRBV2 and TRBJ1-5; maybe TRBD1 (6 bases). V shed 4 bases and J shed 2 bases, with 15 bases lying between them. Germline CDR1 SNHLY, CDR2 FYNNEI. The CDR3 length is 16 residues. The CDR3 protein is CASSAGWTDGNQPQHF. CDR3 nucleotides: TGTGCCAGCAGTGCCGGTTGGACAGACGGCAATCAGCCCCAGCATTTT. Variable domain in full (rest from reference TRBV2 and TRBJ1-5): EPEVTQTPSHQVTQMGQEVILRCVPISNHLYFYWYRQILGQKVEFLVSFYNNEISEKSEIFDDQFSVERPDGSNFTLKIRSTKLEDSAMYFCASSAGWTDGNQPQHFGDGTRLSIL.

The chain uses TRBV7-9 and TRBJ2-7; D is perhaps TRBD2 (7 bases). V was clipped by 3 bases and J by 7 bases, with 16 bases between them. Germline assignment: CDR1 SEHNR and CDR2 FQNEAQ (reference sequence). This CDR3 is built from 14 residues. CDR3: CASSFIGGAREQYF. CDR3 coding DNA: TGTGCCAGCAGCTTTATAGGGGGGGCGAGGGAGCAGTACTTC.

The rearrangement links TRBV5-1 to TRBJ1-4; D perhaps matches TRBD1 (5 bases). Trimming removed 0 bases from V and 2 bases from J, with 5 bases in between. From germline, CDR1 is SGHRS and CDR2 YFSETQ. CDR3 length: 14 residues. In DNA, the CDR3 is TGCGCCAGCAGCTTGGACAGGACTAATGAAAAACTGTTTTTT. Translation: CASSLDRTNEKLFF.

The chain employs TRBV4-1 and TRBJ2-1; the match to TRBD1 covers 9 bases. Germline V gene lookup returns CDR1 MGHRA and CDR2 YSYEKL. Trimming removed 3 bases from V and 5 bases from J; junction bases left unmatched: 5. The CDR3 is 15 residues long. The CDR3 DNA is TGCGCCAGCAGCCATGGACAGGGGTTTGACAATGAGCAGTTCTTC. The encoded protein is CASSHGQGFDNEQFF.

The V call is TRBV18, the J call TRBJ1-3, with unresolved D. This CDR3 region has 16 residues. Trimming took 3 bases from V and 0 from J, leaving 12 bases between them. CDR1 and CDR2 (germline): KGHSH, LQKENI. CDR3 amino acids: CASSPTDSSSGNTIYF. In nucleotides, the CDR3 is TGTGCCAGCTCACCTACTGACTCGAGCTCTGGAAACACCATATATTTT.

This clone showed up just once. This same CDR3 is encoded by further DNA sequences in the sample. The chain carries TRBV28 and TRBJ2-1; D is ambiguous. Germline V gene sequence: CDR1 MDHEN, CDR2 SYDVKM. Trimming cost V 5 bases and J 10 bases, with 18 bases left between them. The CDR3 totals 14 residues. The CDR3 nucleotides are TGTGCCAGCAGTCTACCCTTGACTGTAAAAGAGCAGTTCTTC. Encoded protein: CASSLPLTVKEQFF.

This sequence joins TRBV6-6 and TRBJ1-1; D not certain. Germline V gives CDR1 MNHNY, CDR2 SVGAGI (reference sequence). V was pared by 8 bases and J by 2 bases, with 6 bases between. The CDR3 has 11 residues. The CDR3 coding sequence is TGTGCCAGCCAGGTAAACACTGAAGCTTTCTTT. Amino acid sequence: CASQVNTEAFF.

The CDR3 region has the DNA TGTGCCAGCAGTTTTCTGGGCTTCCAGAGCTCTGGGGCCAACGTCCTGACTTTC. Translated: CASSFLGFQSSGANVLTF. This sequence joins TRBV27 and TRBJ2-6; no clear D. The length of the CDR3 is 18 residues. V was trimmed by 3 bases and J by 0 bases, leaving 15 bases between them. The germline V gene has CDR1 MNHEY and CDR2 SMNVEV (reference sequence).

The V gene is TRBV28, the J gene TRBJ1-5; unclear D gene. The germline V and J ends were trimmed by 8 bases and 4 bases, with 9 bases remaining between them. The CDR3 runs to 12 residues. Looked up from germline, CDR1 is MDHEN and CDR2 is SYDVKM. The DNA of the CDR3 is TGTGCCAGCTCCGTTCTAAATCAGCCCCAGCATTTT. Its protein is CASSVLNQPQHF. Based on the CDR3 plus reference TRBV28 and TRBJ1-5, the full variable domain is DVKVTQSSRYLVKRTGEKVFLECVQDMDHENMFWYRQDPGLGLRLIYFSYDVKMKEKGDIPEGYSVSREKKERFSLILESASTNQTSMYLCASSVLNQPQHFGDGTRLSIL.

The gene calls are TRBV7-7 and TRBJ2-1, with 7 positions matching TRBD2. CDR1 is SSHAT and CDR2 is FNYEAQ in the germline V gene (reference sequence). V trimming: 5 bases; J trimming: 5 bases; junction bases outside the gene matches: 15. The CDR3 is 17 residues long. As DNA, the CDR3 is TGTGCCAGCAGCCCTAGCCCAAGGGCTAGCGGCAACAATGAGCAGTTCTTC. Translating it yields CASSPSPRASGNNEQFF.

The genes are TRBV7-2 and TRBJ2-5; TRBD2 might be the D (7 bases). V was cut by 2 bases and J by 0 bases, with 22 bases left in between. This CDR3 spans 19 amino acids. The germline V gene has CDR1 SGHTA and CDR2 FQGNSA. The CDR3 coding sequence is TGTGCCAGCAGCTTAACAGGGCGGGAGAGTTACTCGTACCAAGAGACCCAGTACTTC. Its protein product is CASSLTGRESYSYQETQYF.

DNA for the CDR3: TGTGCCAGTAGTATGGGACAGGGGGCGTATGGCTACACCTTC. Its translation: CASSMGQGAYGYTF. The gene calls are TRBV19 and TRBJ1-2, with 12 bases aligning to TRBD1. Trimming removed 3 bases from V and 5 bases from J; junction bases left unmatched: 1. Germline CDR1 LNHDA, CDR2 SQIVND (reference sequence). The CDR3 runs to 14 residues.

This chain uses TRBV5-4 with TRBJ1-1; TRBD1 agrees at 10 bases. The germline CDR1 and CDR2 sequences are SGHNT and YYREEE (reference sequence). The CDR3 runs 15 residues. V lost 3 bases, J lost 6 bases, and 8 bases stayed unmatched. CDR3 region: CASSWGQGKGAEAFF. CDR3 coding DNA: TGTGCCAGCAGCTGGGGACAGGGGAAGGGGGCTGAAGCTTTCTTT.